The sample holds many counts of the clone carrying this T cell receptor (beta chain). The antigen is undetermined. The sample is drawn from a study of response to subunit inactivated influenza vaccine. TCRdb re-derived calls from the RT-PCR reads in MiXCR, one entry per CDR3 protein. The sample lists about 700,000 distinct CDR3 sequences, roughly 14% occurring once. CDR3 length: 14 residues. Trimming removed 0 bases from V and 1 base from J, with 6 bases in between. Germline CDR1 is MNHEY and CDR2 is SVGEGT. Whole-study findings and limits: The authors proposed limited new T cell recruitment per seasonal influenza vaccination.

The sequence came from a man in his fifties who received an inactivated influenza vaccine. The sequencing used PBMCs from blood, collected roughly 12 days after vaccination. This sequence joins TRBV6-2 or TRBV6-3 and TRBJ1-1; no clear D. CDR3 sequence: CASSYSLGNTEAFF. Here the CDR3 DNA reads TGTGCCAGCAGTTACTCGTTGGGGAACACTGAAGCTTTCTTT.